This TCR beta chain was recorded in a study of blood T cell repertoires in COVID-19. Study at large: Italy, Spain and the United States were the sources of the convalescent and acute COVID-19 samples. PBMCs, B-cell-depleted T cells, or T cells were the source of the cDNA or gDNA that made up the material.

Methods used by the authors: Researchers report that nucleated cell counts were estimated from reference gene primer amplification. Only in-frame clones appear in the TCRdb table, and some are missing; sequencing was by immunoSEQ multiplex PCR. V, J and clone size are taken as reported in that table, and D and trimming were inferred from the DNA itself. The sample records about 260,000 clones, about 90% being singletons. This receptor was identified in a woman aged 45-60 years with acute or convalescent COVID-19. The source material was peripheral blood.

The CDR3 protein is CASSLEAGERTEAFF. In DNA form, the CDR3 reads TGCGCCAGCAGCTTGGAGGCAGGGGAGCGCACTGAAGCTTTCTTT. The rearrangement links TRBV5-1 to TRBJ1-1; a possible D gene is TRBD1 (6 bases). Germline assignment: CDR1 SGHRS and CDR2 YFSETQ. The CDR3 length is 15 residues. The V end lost 0 bases, the J end lost 4 bases, and 13 bases lay between the germline ends.